These 21 T cell receptor beta chains were sequenced from one sample in a study of shared clonotypes between healthy human individuals. Positive CCR7 selection of CD45RO-negative cells yielded the naive CD8 cells, and terminally differentiated effector memory CD45RA+ cells were excluded. Some clones are missing from TCRdb's copy, which holds only in-frame ones; the method was immunoSEQ multiplex PCR. The top ten clones hold 0.85% to 1.3% of a sample with just over 2,000,000 clones, approximately 95% of them seen once. The sequenced material came from naive CD8+ T cells sorted from blood. These TCRs come from a man younger than 30 in good health.

The chain employs TRBV27 and TRBJ2-2; D is uncertain. Germline CDR1 and CDR2: MNHEY and SMNVEV (reference sequence). The CDR3 runs to 14 residues. Trimming cost V 6 bases and J 5 bases, with 13 bases left between them. CDR3 sequence (DNA): TGTGCCAGCAGGATAGCAGGCGAAACCGGGGAGCTGTTTTTT. Translating gives CASRIAGETGELFF.

This chain connects TRBV21-1 to TRBJ1-2; TRBD1 reflects the table's D call only, with no check against the DNA. TRBV21-1 is a listed pseudogene. The CDR3 totals 13 residues. CDR3 region: CASSKTDRRGYTF. The CDR3 coding sequence is TGTGCCAGCAGCAAGACAGACAGACGTGGCTACACCTTC.

The genes are TRBV27 and TRBJ1-2; 7 bases agree with TRBD1. The CDR3 extends over 17 amino acids. The ends lost 7 bases at V and 0 bases at J; junction bases unmatched: 14. Looked up from germline, CDR1 is MNHEY and CDR2 is SMNVEV (reference sequence). The CDR3 loop is CASTFTGAEMSNYGYTF. The CDR3 coding sequence is TGTGCCAGCACCTTTACAGGGGCCGAAATGTCTAACTATGGCTACACCTTC.

This chain links TRBV4-1 with TRBJ1-1; 7 nucleotides agree with TRBD1. The length of the CDR3 is 14 residues. Germline V gene data show CDR1 as MGHRA and CDR2 as YSYEKL. V lost 2 bases and J lost 1; bases outside the gene matches: 1. CDR3 loop: CASSQTGANTEAFF. The CDR3, as DNA: TGCGCCAGCAGCCAAACAGGGGCGAACACTGAAGCTTTCTTT.

This chain uses TRBV12-5 with TRBJ2-7; 10 nucleotides match TRBD2. In germline, CDR1 is LGHNT, CDR2 FRNRAP. This CDR3 is 15 amino acids long. V shed 3 bases and J 4 bases; nucleotides not matched to a gene: 6. The DNA for the CDR3 is TGTGCTAGTGGTTTCGAGATAGCGGGAGGTTACGAGCAGTACTTC. Residues: CASGFEIAGGYEQYF.

This rearrangement joins TRBV28 to TRBJ1-1; D is undetermined. CDR3 length: 15 amino acids. Deletions cut 2 bases from V and 5 bases from J, with 15 bases between. Germline CDR1 is MDHEN and CDR2 is SYDVKM. The CDR3 DNA sequence: TGTGCCAGCAGTTTACAATCGGGGATCAGGACTGAAGCTTTCTTT. Translated: CASSLQSGIRTEAFF.

This chain uses TRBV4-3 with TRBJ2-7; 7 bases map to TRBD2. J lost 4 bases, V lost 1 base, and 7 bases had no gene match. In germline, CDR1 is LGHNA, CDR2 YSLEER. The CDR3 has 15 residues. CDR3 loop: CASSQGWTSGYEQYF. The CDR3 region has the DNA TGCGCCAGCAGCCAAGGTTGGACTAGTGGGTACGAGCAGTACTTC.

CDR3 DNA: TGTGCCAGCACCACAGTTTTGTCTTTGAACACTGAAGCTTTCTTT. As protein: CASTTVLSLNTEAFF. This chain uses TRBV6-5 with TRBJ1-1; D is undetermined. Germline CDR1 is MNHEY and CDR2 is SVGAGI. This CDR3 is 15 amino acids long. The ends were cut back, 7 bases at V and 0 bases at J, with 15 bases in the middle.

The J gene is TRBJ2-3, the V gene TRBV2; D is unresolved. The CDR3 extends over 14 amino acids. The V gene's germline CDR1 is SNHLY and CDR2 FYNNEI. V lost 6 bases and J 4 bases, leaving 14 bases between the germline ends. The CDR3 DNA is TGTGCCAGCAGCATGGGAATGGGCGCAGATACGCAGTATTTT. As protein: CASSMGMGADTQYF.

This chain uses TRBV27 with TRBJ2-2, with a weak D call TRBD1 (5 bases). This CDR3 spans 12 amino acids. Germline loops: CDR1 MNHEY, CDR2 SMNVEV (reference sequence). Trimming cost V 5 bases and J 6 bases, with 7 bases left between them. The CDR3 bases are TGTGCCAGCAGTCAGACAGCCGGGGAGCTGTTTTTT. Its protein product is CASSQTAGELFF.

The chain couples TRBV4-1 to TRBJ1-1; 9 nucleotides align to TRBD1. The CDR3 is made up of 16 amino acids. J lost 4 bases, V lost 3 bases, and 9 bases had no gene match. The germline V gene encodes CDR1 MGHRA and CDR2 YSYEKL. The CDR3 reads CASSHSQGAAITEAFF. The CDR3 DNA is TGCGCCAGCAGCCATTCACAGGGGGCGGCCATCACTGAAGCTTTCTTT.

CDR3 nucleotides: TGCAGCGTTGGACGGGTGAACACTGAAGCTTTCTTT. Translating it yields CSVGRVNTEAFF. The rearrangement links TRBV29-1 to TRBJ1-1; the D is unclear. V shed 4 bases and J shed 0 bases, with 6 bases lying between them. The germline CDR1 and CDR2 sequences are SQVTM and ANQGSEA. The CDR3 totals 12 residues.

This rearrangement joins TRBV28 to TRBJ2-7; TRBD2 agrees at 7 bases. Germline V CDR1 and CDR2: MDHEN, SYDVKM. CDR3 length: 14 residues. V was pared by 8 bases and J by 2 bases, with 9 bases of the junction left unmatched. This chain's CDR3 is CASALRGSPYEQYF. CDR3 nucleotide sequence: TGTGCCAGCGCCCTGCGGGGGTCCCCCTACGAGCAGTACTTC.

The chain joins TRBV5-6 to TRBJ2-1, with D possibly TRBD2 on 6 matching bases. The CDR3 totals 17 residues. The V end was cut by 1 base, the J end by 5 bases, with 19 bases between. The germline CDR1 and CDR2 sequences are SGHDT and YYEEEE. DNA of the CDR3: TGTGCCAGCAGCTTGCGGAGGGCAGCGCTACACGACAATGAGCAGTTCTTC. Its translation is CASSLRRAALHDNEQFF. The full variable domain, rest sourced from reference TRBV5-6 and TRBJ2-1, is DAGVTQSPTHLIKTRGQQVTLRCSPKSGHDTVSWYQQALGQGPQFIFQYYEEEERQRGNFPDRFSGHQFPNYSSELNVNALLLGDSALYLCASSLRRAALHDNEQFFGPGTRLTVL.

This clone has a single count. The genes are TRBV7-6 and TRBJ2-5; D is possibly TRBD1 (6 bases). Trimming shortened V by 2 bases and J by 1 base, and 11 bases separated the two germline ends. Germline V gene sequence: CDR1 SGHVS, CDR2 FNYEAQ. CDR3 length: 15 residues. The CDR3 protein is CASSLLDSFQETQYF. The DNA of the CDR3 is TGTGCCAGCAGCTTACTGGACAGCTTCCAAGAGACCCAGTACTTC.

CDR3 sequence reads: CSARDVGELFF. The CDR3, as DNA: TGCAGTGCTAGAGATGTAGGGGAACTGTTTTTT. V is TRBV20-1 and J is TRBJ1-4; a possible D gene is TRBD1 (5 bases). The CDR3 is made up of 11 amino acids. V was trimmed by 0 bases and J by 12 bases, leaving 8 bases between them. Germline lookup yields CDR1 DFQATT and CDR2 SNEGSKA (reference sequence).

The chain combines TRBV7-3 with TRBJ1-1, with no clear D. The V gene lost 4 bases and the J gene lost 1 base, with 16 bases spanning the gap. The germline gives CDR1 SGHTA, CDR2 FQGTGA. The CDR3 covers 16 residues. The CDR3 region has the DNA TGTGCCAGCAGCTACTTTGTAGGCATTCCGAACACTGAAGCTTTCTTT. Amino acids: CASSYFVGIPNTEAFF.

The chain combines TRBV9 with TRBJ2-2; D possibly uses TRBD1 or TRBD2 (5 bases each). V lost 0 bases and J 0 bases, leaving 9 bases between the germline ends. Germline V gene lookup returns CDR1 SGDLS and CDR2 YYNGEE. This CDR3 is built from 16 residues. This CDR3 is CASSVVRDANTGELFF. CDR3 DNA sequence: TGTGCCAGCAGCGTAGTCAGGGACGCGAACACCGGGGAGCTGTTTTTT.

The chain combines TRBV27 with TRBJ1-2; tentatively, D is TRBD1 (6 bases). Germline lookup yields CDR1 MNHEY and CDR2 SMNVEV (reference sequence). This CDR3 has 13 residues. V was trimmed by 3 bases and J by 8 bases, leaving 13 bases between them. The DNA of the CDR3 is TGTGCCAGCAGTTTTTTCCCAGGGGACGGCTACACCTTC. The encoded protein is CASSFFPGDGYTF.

The chain recombines TRBV9 with TRBJ2-7; D is unclear. This CDR3 region has 13 residues. Between the trimmed V and J ends, which lost 3 bases and 6 bases, there was a span of 13 bases. Germline lookup yields CDR1 SGDLS and CDR2 YYNGEE. The CDR3 DNA reads as TGTGCCAGCAGCGATCTGTGGGAAACCGAGCAGTACTTC. This codes for CASSDLWETEQYF.

The chain recombines TRBV5-6 with TRBJ1-2; D is ambiguous. V was pared by 3 bases and J by 8 bases, with 17 bases between. The CDR3 totals 14 residues. Germline V gene lookup returns CDR1 SGHDT and CDR2 YYEEEE. This chain's CDR3 is CASSYRTRPAGYTF. The CDR3 coding sequence is TGTGCCAGCAGCTACCGGACCCGGCCGGCGGGCTACACCTTC. Supplemented by reference TRBV5-6 and TRBJ1-2, the full variable domain reads DAGVTQSPTHLIKTRGQQVTLRCSPKSGHDTVSWYQQALGQGPQFIFQYYEEEERQRGNFPDRFSGHQFPNYSSELNVNALLLGDSALYLCASSYRTRPAGYTFGSGTRLTVV.